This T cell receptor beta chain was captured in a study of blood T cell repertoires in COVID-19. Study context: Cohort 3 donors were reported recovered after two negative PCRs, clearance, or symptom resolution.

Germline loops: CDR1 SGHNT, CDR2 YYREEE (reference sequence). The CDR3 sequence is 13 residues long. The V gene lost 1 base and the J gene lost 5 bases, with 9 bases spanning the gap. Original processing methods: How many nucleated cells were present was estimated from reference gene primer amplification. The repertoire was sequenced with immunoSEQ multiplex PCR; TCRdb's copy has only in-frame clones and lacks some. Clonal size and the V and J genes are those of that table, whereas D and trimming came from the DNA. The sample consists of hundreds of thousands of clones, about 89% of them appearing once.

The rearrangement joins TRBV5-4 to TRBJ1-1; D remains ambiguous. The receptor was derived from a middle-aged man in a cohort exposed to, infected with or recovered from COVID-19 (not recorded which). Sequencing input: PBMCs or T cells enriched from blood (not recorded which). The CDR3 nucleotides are TGTGCCAGCAGCTTGACCAGTACGACTGAAGCTTTCTTT. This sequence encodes CASSLTSTTEAFF.